A single sample gave rise to the 10 T cell receptor beta chains below, sequenced in a study of monozygotic twins with inflammatory bowel disease (dated by TCRdb to the late 2010s). Libraries were built with 5' RACE. The sample was run on an Illumina HiSeq 2500. The reads underwent TCRdb reprocessing, giving one record for each CDR3 protein sequence and no DNA. The record for this sample contains about 450,000 distinct CDR3 sequences. Together, the top ten hold 2% to 3% of the sample. The specimen was blood. The receptors were gathered from a human donor with ulcerative colitis or Crohn's disease, or a healthy co-twin of an affected twin (not recorded which).

V usage is TRBV20-1 and J usage is TRBJ2-2; TCRdb lists TRBD2, though no DNA is available to test this call. From germline, CDR1 is DFQATT and CDR2 SNEGSKA (reference sequence). The CDR3 length is 14 residues. Here the CDR3 reads CSATRPGLFGELFF.

This chain uses TRBV5-6 with TRBJ2-3. The germline gives CDR1 SGHDT, CDR2 YYEEEE. CDR3 length equals 16 residues. The CDR3 loop reads CASSTDTGASTDTQYF.

The V gene is TRBV29-1, the J gene TRBJ2-3; TCRdb outputs TRBD2, but without DNA this stays unchecked. The CDR3 runs to 13 residues. Germline V gene data show CDR1 as SQVTM and CDR2 as ANQGSEA. CDR3 in amino acids: CSVAILRPDTQYF.

This chain connects TRBV12-3 or TRBV12-4 to TRBJ1-5; there is no DNA to check the TCRdb D call of TRBD1. The CDR3 sequence is 15 residues long. The CDR3 reads CASSSRDRGHQPQHF.

The chain employs TRBV9 and TRBJ2-1; without DNA, the TCRdb call of TRBD1 cannot be checked. This CDR3 contains 17 residues. Looked up from germline, CDR1 is SGDLS and CDR2 is YYNGEE. The CDR3 reads CASSVGIGASFSNEQFF.

The rearrangement links TRBV20-1 to TRBJ2-3; TCRdb's D gene call, TRBD2, goes unchecked for lack of DNA. Per germline, CDR1 DFQATT and CDR2 SNEGSKA (reference sequence). CDR3 size: 14 residues. CDR3 region: CSALLAGNTDTQYF.

The rearrangement uses TRBV20-1 and TRBJ2-1. Looked up from germline, CDR1 is DFQATT and CDR2 is SNEGSKA (reference sequence). The CDR3 has 15 amino acids. CDR3 region: CSAREVREVYNEQFF.

The CDR3 sequence: CASTQTDTQYF. J is TRBJ2-3 and V is TRBV7-9. This CDR3 comprises 11 residues. Germline V gives CDR1 SEHNR, CDR2 FQNEAQ (reference sequence).

This chain joins TRBV4-2 and TRBJ1-1; with no DNA, the TCRdb D assignment of TRBD1 cannot be verified. The CDR3 is 15 amino acids. The germline V gene has CDR1 LGHNA and CDR2 YNFKEQ. The CDR3 spells CASSPRQGAHVEAFF.

The gene calls are TRBV6-5 and TRBJ2-5; lacking DNA, the TRBD1 call made by TCRdb goes unchecked. Germline V lookup: CDR1 MNHEY, CDR2 SVGAGI. The CDR3 runs 12 residues. The CDR3: CASSYSRGAQYF.